This T cell receptor (beta chain) was identified in a study of T cells expressing NK-cell markers. About the study: Investigators obtained TCR beta repertoires from sorted CD3+CD56+NKG2C+, CD3+CD56+NKG2C- and CD3+CD56-NKG2C+ T cells. Most of the eight sequenced donors tested HCMV-seropositive; one tested seronegative. Study-wide findings and caveats: A few of the donors also had these clonotypes leading their CD3+CD56-NKG2C+ fraction.

From its re-call of the 5' RACE reads, TCRdb lists each CDR3 protein once, without DNA. This table holds some 120,000 distinct CDR3 sequences. The CDR3 has 12 residues. The germline CDR1 and CDR2 sequences are MGHRA and YSYEKL. About this clonotype: Its antigen is unidentified.

This receptor was taken from a woman between 18 and 75 years old in good health. The chain has TRBV4-1 and TRBJ1-1. Sequences were obtained from blood T cells: a sorted CD56 or NKG2C T cell subset, CD4+ or CD8+ T cells, or bulk PBMC T cells (not recorded which). The CDR3 is CASSQWSTEAFF.